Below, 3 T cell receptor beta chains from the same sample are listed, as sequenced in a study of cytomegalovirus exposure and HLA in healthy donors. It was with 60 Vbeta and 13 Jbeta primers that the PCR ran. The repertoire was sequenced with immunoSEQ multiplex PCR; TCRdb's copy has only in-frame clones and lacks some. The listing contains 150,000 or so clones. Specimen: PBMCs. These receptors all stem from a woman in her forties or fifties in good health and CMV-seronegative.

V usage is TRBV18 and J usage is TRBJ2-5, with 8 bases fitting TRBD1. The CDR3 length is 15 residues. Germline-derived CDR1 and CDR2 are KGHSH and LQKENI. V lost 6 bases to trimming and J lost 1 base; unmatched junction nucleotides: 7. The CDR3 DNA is TGTGCCAGCTCGGGGGACAGGTGGATCCAAGAGACCCAGTACTTC. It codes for CASSGDRWIQETQYF.

CDR3 in amino acids: CASSLYPSGSLHEQYF. The CDR3 nucleotides read TGTGCCAGCAGTTTATATCCTAGCGGGAGTCTCCACGAGCAGTACTTC. The genes are TRBV28 and TRBJ2-7; TRBD2 agrees at 10 bases. The CDR3 has 16 residues. The trim removed 1 base at V and 5 bases at J, leaving 8 bases unmatched. Germline CDR1 reads MDHEN; CDR2 reads SYDVKM. Full variable domain (rest looked up from reference TRBV28 and TRBJ2-7): DVKVTQSSRYLVKRTGEKVFLECVQDMDHENMFWYRQDPGLGLRLIYFSYDVKMKEKGDIPEGYSVSREKKERFSLILESASTNQTSMYLCASSLYPSGSLHEQYFGPGTRLTVT.

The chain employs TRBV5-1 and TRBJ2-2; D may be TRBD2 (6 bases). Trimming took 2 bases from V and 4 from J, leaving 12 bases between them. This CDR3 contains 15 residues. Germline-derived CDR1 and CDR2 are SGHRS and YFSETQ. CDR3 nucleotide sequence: TGCGCCAGCAGCTTTGGGGGGAGACGCACCGGGGAGCTGTTTTTT. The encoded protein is CASSFGGRRTGELFF. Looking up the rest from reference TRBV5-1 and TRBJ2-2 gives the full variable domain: KAGVTQTPRYLIKTRGQQVTLSCSPISGHRSVSWYQQTPGQGLQFLFEYFSETQRNKGNFPGRFSGRQFSNSRSEMNVSTLELGDSALYLCASSFGGRRTGELFFGEGSRLTVL.